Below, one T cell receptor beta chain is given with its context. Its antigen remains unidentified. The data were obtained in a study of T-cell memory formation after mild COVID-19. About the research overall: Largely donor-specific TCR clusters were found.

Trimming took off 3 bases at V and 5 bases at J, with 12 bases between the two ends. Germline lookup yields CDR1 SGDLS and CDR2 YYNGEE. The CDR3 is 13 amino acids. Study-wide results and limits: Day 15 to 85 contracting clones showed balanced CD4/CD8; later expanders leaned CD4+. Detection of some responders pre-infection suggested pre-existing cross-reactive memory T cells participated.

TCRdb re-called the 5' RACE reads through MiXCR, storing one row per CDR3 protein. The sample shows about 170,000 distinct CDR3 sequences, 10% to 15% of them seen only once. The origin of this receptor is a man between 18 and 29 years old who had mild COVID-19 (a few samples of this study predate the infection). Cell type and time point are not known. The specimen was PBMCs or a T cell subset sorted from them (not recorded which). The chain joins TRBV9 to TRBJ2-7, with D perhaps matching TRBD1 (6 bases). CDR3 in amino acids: CASSGQASHEQYF. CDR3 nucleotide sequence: TGTGCCAGCAGCGGACAGGCTTCCCACGAGCAGTACTTC.